This T cell receptor (beta chain) was captured by sequencing in a study of vaccination and CD4 T cells after COVID-19. CDR1 and CDR2 from the germline V gene are SNHLY and FYNNEI. The CDR3 covers 13 residues. After removal of 3 bases from V and 11 bases from J, the junction contained 5 bases not matched to a gene. CD4+ T cells that had been cultured provided DNA sequenced with the Oncomine TCR Beta short-read assay. TCRdb itself ran the PCR reads through MiXCR, one entry per CDR3 protein. The sample holds 15,000 or so distinct CDR3 sequences; approximately 50% are singletons and the top ten take 25% to 30%. With regard to this clonotype: Its antigen is not known.

Sample treatment: approximately 9-day PBMC culture with coronavirus spike peptide pools or control peptides (ViraFEST assay). The source material was cultured CD4+ T cells from blood, sampled after SARS-CoV-2 vaccination. This clonotype originated in a human donor with COVID-19. The chain couples TRBV2 to TRBJ2-1; 9 positions agree with TRBD2. This CDR3 is CASSEIAGVKQFF. Written as DNA, the CDR3 is TGTGCCAGCAGTGAGATAGCGGGGGTAAAGCAGTTCTTC.